The next 23 T cell receptor beta chains were all read from a single sample in a study of blood T cell repertoires in COVID-19. Some clones are missing from TCRdb's copy, which holds only in-frame ones; the method was immunoSEQ multiplex PCR. The table records some 33,000 clones, roughly 87% of them present only once. Material: peripheral blood. The receptors stem from a man in his sixties or seventies with active or convalescent COVID-19.

V is TRBV6-5 and J is TRBJ1-6; D is perhaps TRBD1 (6 bases). CDR1 and CDR2 (germline): MNHEY, SVGAGI. The CDR3 consists of 14 residues. With 6 bases removed from V and 7 bases from J, the gap between germline ends came to 13 bases. Written as DNA, the CDR3 is TGTGCCAGCAGGACCGGGACACTAAATTCACCCCTCCACTTT. This encodes CASRTGTLNSPLHF.

The CDR3: CASNLQGEVEKLFF. CDR3 bases: TGTGCCAGCAACTTGCAAGGGGAAGTAGAAAAACTGTTTTTT. V is TRBV2 and J is TRBJ1-4, with D maybe TRBD1 (5 bases). CDR1 is SNHLY and CDR2 is FYNNEI in the germline V gene. The CDR3 consists of 14 residues. V lost 7 bases to trimming and J lost 8 bases, with 17 bases between them. Full variable domain (outside the CDR3, taken from reference TRBV2 and TRBJ1-4): EPEVTQTPSHQVTQMGQEVILRCVPISNHLYFYWYRQILGQKVEFLVSFYNNEISEKSEIFDDQFSVERPDGSNFTLKIRSTKLEDSAMYFCASNLQGEVEKLFFGSGTQLSVL.

This sequence joins TRBV18 and TRBJ1-2; 8 nucleotides agree with TRBD1. Germline values: CDR1 KGHSH, CDR2 LQKENI. CDR3 length: 14 amino acids. After removal of 3 bases from V and 8 bases from J, the junction contained 8 bases not matched to a gene. The CDR3 protein is CASSPRQGSWGYTF. CDR3 sequence (DNA): TGTGCCAGCTCACCCCGACAGGGGTCGTGGGGCTACACCTTC. Full variable domain (remainder filled in from reference TRBV18 and TRBJ1-2): NAGVMQNPRHLVRRRGQEARLRCSPMKGHSHVYWYRQLPEEGLKFMVYLQKENIIDESGMPKERFSAEFPKEGPSILRIQQVVRGDSAAYFCASSPRQGSWGYTFGSGTRLTVV.

The chain carries TRBV7-9 and TRBJ1-2; D is uncertain. Trimming removed 7 bases from V and 0 bases from J, with 18 bases in between. CDR1 is SEHNR and CDR2 is FQNEAQ in the germline V gene (reference sequence). CDR3 size: 16 residues. The CDR3 loop reads CASTAIAGIANYGYTF. The CDR3, as DNA: TGTGCCAGCACCGCTATAGCGGGAATTGCTAACTATGGCTACACCTTC.

V is TRBV7-2 and J is TRBJ1-1; unclear D gene. V lost 5 bases, J lost 5 bases, and 12 bases lay in between. Germline V gives CDR1 SGHTA, CDR2 FQGNSA. The CDR3 contains 13 residues. CDR3 in amino acids: CASSPARSTEAFF. CDR3 bases: TGTGCCAGCAGCCCCGCCCGGTCAACTGAAGCTTTCTTT. The variable domain in full, with the rest retrieved from reference TRBV7-2 and TRBJ1-1, is GAGVSQSPSNKVTEKGKDVELRCDPISGHTALYWYRQSLGQGLEFLIYFQGNSAPDKSGLPSDRFSAERTGGSVSTLTIQRTQQEDSAVYLCASSPARSTEAFFGQGTRLTVV.

This sequence joins TRBV7-8 and TRBJ1-1; D may be TRBD1 (6 bases). The CDR3 is 14 residues long. CDR1 is SGHVS, CDR2 FQNEAQ, per germline. Trimming cost V 5 bases and J 1 base, with 11 bases left between them. DNA for the CDR3: TGTGCCAGCAGCCGCGGACAGCAGAACACTGAAGCTTTCTTT. Its protein is CASSRGQQNTEAFF.

This clone was counted once. The chain recombines TRBV6-6 with TRBJ1-2; maybe TRBD1 (6 bases). The CDR3 runs 13 residues. Per the germline V gene, CDR1 is MNHNY and CDR2 is SVGAGI (reference sequence). The germline V and J ends were trimmed by 8 bases and 7 bases, with 17 bases remaining between them. This CDR3 reads CASSQGIGVGYTF. As DNA, the CDR3 is TGTGCCAGCTCTCAGGGGATTGGGGTTGGCTACACCTTC.

The genes are TRBV2 and TRBJ1-1; 8 bases are shared with TRBD1. The CDR3 is made up of 13 amino acids. V lost 4 bases and J lost 8; bases outside the gene matches: 6. In germline, CDR1 is SNHLY, CDR2 FYNNEI. CDR3 DNA sequence: TGTGCCAGCAGTGCGTCGGGACAGGAGGAAGCTTTCTTT. It yields the protein CASSASGQEEAFF.

The V call is TRBV9, the J call TRBJ1-2, with D possibly matching TRBD1 (6 bases). The CDR3 covers 14 residues. The germline V and J ends were trimmed by 0 bases and 5 bases, with 11 bases remaining between them. Germline-derived CDR1 and CDR2 are SGDLS and YYNGEE. The CDR3 DNA sequence: TGTGCCAGCAGCGTAGGCACAGGGCTGTATGGCTACACCTTC. Translated, it gives CASSVGTGLYGYTF.

The genes are TRBV6-5 and TRBJ1-1; 7 nucleotides line up with TRBD1. The CDR3 runs to 14 residues. Germline V gene lookup returns CDR1 MNHEY and CDR2 SVGAGI. The V segment lost 6 bases and the J segment 4 bases; nucleotides outside the gene matches: 8. This chain's CDR3 is CASSRQTGRTEAFF. In DNA form, the CDR3 reads TGTGCCAGCAGCCGGCAGACAGGGCGCACTGAAGCTTTCTTT.

J is TRBJ1-1 and V is TRBV7-9; possibly TRBD1 for D (6 bases). The V gene lost 2 bases and the J gene lost 12 bases, with 16 bases spanning the gap. This CDR3 has 13 residues. Germline V gene data show CDR1 as SEHNR and CDR2 as FQNEAQ (reference sequence). The CDR3 DNA reads as TGTGCCAGCAGCTTATCAGGGGCCGTAGTGACTTTCTTT. Translating it yields CASSLSGAVVTFF.

This clone was found a few times. The chain couples TRBV5-1 to TRBJ2-1; 8 bases align to TRBD1. Germline CDR1 SGHRS, CDR2 YFSETQ. Losses at the gene ends were 4 bases for V and 8 bases for J; bases not matched to a gene: 8. This CDR3 is built from 14 residues. This CDR3 is CASSLGQVADEQFF. The CDR3 DNA follows: TGCGCCAGCAGCCTGGGACAGGTTGCGGATGAGCAGTTCTTC.

The chain uses TRBV5-1 and TRBJ1-3, with TRBD1 identical over 7 bases. Germline trimming cut 0 bases from V and 7 bases from J; bases unmatched to any gene: 4. The V gene's germline CDR1 is SGHRS and CDR2 YFSETQ. The CDR3 spans 14 residues. The CDR3 DNA sequence: TGCGCCAGCAGCTTGGACTCAGGGGGGAACACCATATATTTT. Translating it yields CASSLDSGGNTIYF.

V usage is TRBV12-3 or TRBV12-4 and J usage is TRBJ1-2, with 9 bases matching TRBD1. This CDR3 has 13 residues. The trim removed 6 bases at V and 8 bases at J, leaving 7 bases unmatched. The CDR3 protein is CASRLDRGRGYTF. Here the CDR3 DNA reads TGTGCCAGCAGACTAGACAGGGGGAGAGGCTACACCTTC.

This chain connects TRBV2 to TRBJ1-2; TRBD1 aligns across 8 bases. The germline gives CDR1 SNHLY, CDR2 FYNNEI. The CDR3 has 12 residues. V dropped 5 bases and J dropped 7; count of bases not matched to a gene: 3. CDR3 sequence: CASSQGARGYTF. CDR3 in DNA: TGTGCCAGCAGTCAGGGGGCTCGTGGCTACACCTTC.

The chain links TRBV7-2 to TRBJ1-6, with D tentatively TRBD1 (6 bases). The CDR3 extends over 16 amino acids. Trimming left V 2 bases short and J 5 bases short, with 13 bases between. The germline V gene encodes CDR1 SGHTA and CDR2 FQGNSA. DNA of the CDR3: TGTGCCAGCAGCTTAACTTCCGGACAGAATAATTCACCCCTCCACTTT. This codes for CASSLTSGQNNSPLHF.

The V and J genes are TRBV28 and TRBJ1-1, with 8 bases that match TRBD1. Germline CDR1 is MDHEN and CDR2 is SYDVKM. The V segment lost 6 bases and the J segment 3 bases; nucleotides outside the gene matches: 3. The CDR3 has 13 amino acids. The CDR3 bases are TGTGCCAGCAGCCGACAGGGGTACACTGAAGCTTTCTTT. As protein: CASSRQGYTEAFF.

The rearrangement uses TRBV6-6 and TRBJ1-2; D perhaps matches TRBD1 (6 bases). Germline-derived CDR1 and CDR2 are MNHNY and SVGAGI (reference sequence). The CDR3 extends over 14 amino acids. The ends were cut back, 5 bases at V and 8 bases at J, with 18 bases in the middle. CDR3 residues: CASSRPPGVWGYTF. In nucleotides, the CDR3 is TGTGCCAGCAGTCGCCCCCCAGGGGTCTGGGGCTACACCTTC.

This chain uses TRBV7-6 with TRBJ1-5, with 8 bases that match TRBD1. J was trimmed by 7 bases and V by 2 bases; bases with no gene match: 4. The CDR3 has 14 residues. Per the germline V gene, CDR1 is SGHVS and CDR2 is FNYEAQ. The CDR3 sequence: CASSLSTGGQPQHF. CDR3 sequence (DNA): TGTGCCAGCAGCTTAAGCACAGGGGGGCAGCCCCAGCATTTT.

This clone was seen a single time. The chain links TRBV12-3 or TRBV12-4 to TRBJ1-5; possible D gene TRBD1, 6 bases. The germline V and J ends were trimmed by 1 base and 5 bases, with 6 bases remaining between them. The CDR3 has 13 amino acids. DNA for the CDR3: TGTGCCAGCAGTTTAGAGGGGGATCAGCCCCAGCATTTT. This codes for CASSLEGDQPQHF.

The chain joins TRBV6-5 to TRBJ1-2; a possible D gene is TRBD1 (5 bases). Germline V CDR1 and CDR2: MNHEY, SVGAGI. This CDR3 region has 14 residues. Trimming removed 6 bases from V and 8 bases from J, with 19 bases in between. CDR3 amino acids: CASRPAGGIRGYTF. The CDR3 DNA reads as TGTGCCAGCAGGCCTGCGGGGGGGATTCGAGGCTACACCTTC.

This rearrangement joins TRBV7-9 to TRBJ1-2; 8 positions match TRBD1. CDR1 and CDR2 (germline): SEHNR, FQNEAQ (reference sequence). The V and J ends lost 3 bases and 4 bases, in that order; junction bases with no gene match: 7. This CDR3 spans 15 amino acids. The CDR3 DNA reads as TGTGCCAGCAGCTTGGAGCCAGGGGGCGGCTATGGCTACACCTTC. This encodes CASSLEPGGGYGYTF.

This chain connects TRBV7-3 to TRBJ1-2; D unclear. The V end was cut by 5 bases, the J end by 8 bases, with 15 bases between. Germline CDR1 reads SGHTA; CDR2 reads FQGTGA. This CDR3 has 13 residues. CDR3 protein: CASSLAGKGGYTF. CDR3 sequence (DNA): TGTGCCAGCAGCCTCGCGGGGAAGGGCGGCTACACCTTC. The full variable domain, with the rest looked up from reference TRBV7-3 and TRBJ1-2, is GAGVSQTPSNKVTEKGKYVELRCDPISGHTALYWYRQSLGQGPEFLIYFQGTGAADDSGLPNDRFFAVRPEGSVSTLKIQRTERGDSAVYLCASSLAGKGGYTFGSGTRLTVV.